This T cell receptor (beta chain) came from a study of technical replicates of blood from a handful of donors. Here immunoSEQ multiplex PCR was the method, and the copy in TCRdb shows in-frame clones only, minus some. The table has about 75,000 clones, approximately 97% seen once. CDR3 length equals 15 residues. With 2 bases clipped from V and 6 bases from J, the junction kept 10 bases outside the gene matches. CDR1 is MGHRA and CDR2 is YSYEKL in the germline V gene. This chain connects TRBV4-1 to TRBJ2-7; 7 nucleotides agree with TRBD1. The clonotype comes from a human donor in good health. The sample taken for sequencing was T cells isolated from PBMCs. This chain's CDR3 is CASSQLRGSIGEQYF. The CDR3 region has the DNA TGCGCCAGCAGCCAACTCAGGGGGTCTATCGGCGAGCAGTACTTC.